One TCR beta chain is described in this entry. Its specificity is not known. This is likely a read error, given that the CDR3 carries no conserved phenylalanine or tryptophan at its end. This record comes from a study of OX40 agonist ivuxolimab in advanced cancers. Overall study: Partial responses were achieved by three patients: one hepatocellular carcinoma, two cutaneous melanoma.

Study results and limitations: Antigen specificity remained undetermined for the expanded peripheral T cells.

Clones were read by immunoSEQ multiplex PCR, and TCRdb kept only the in-frame ones, dropping some. This table has around 82,000 clones, 88% appearing once. This TCR was recovered from an adult with an advanced solid tumor such as melanoma, head and neck, liver or kidney cancer. Specimen: CD4+ or CD8+ T cells sorted from blood, collected in a trial of the OX40 agonist ivuxolimab.

CDR3: CASSHAPNSPLHL. The CDR3 DNA reads TGTGCCAGCAGCCATGCACCTAATTCACCCCTCCACCTT. This chain joins TRBV14 and TRBJ1-6; D ambiguous. Trimming took off 3 bases at V and 6 bases at J, with 6 bases between the two ends. Germline-derived CDR1 and CDR2 are SGHDN and FVKESK. The CDR3 is made up of 13 amino acids.